This entry features one T cell receptor (beta chain) sequence. Its antigen is undetermined. The data are from a study of OX40 agonist ivuxolimab in advanced cancers. Study details: Patients' therapy was ivuxolimab, an antibody that acts as an agonist of OX40 (CD134).

Drawing of blood for sampling happened at baseline, at cycle 4 day 1, and at cycle 7 day 1. TCRdb keeps only in-frame clones here, not all; method: immunoSEQ multiplex PCR. The sample holds tens of thousands of clones, 80% to 95% seen once. Study results and caveats: Within 6 weeks, CD4+ and CD8+ blood T cells expanded clonally at 0.1 to 3.0 mg/kg.

V was trimmed by 5 bases and J by 5 bases, leaving 18 bases between them. The CDR3 is 16 amino acids. Germline CDR1 reads MDHEN; CDR2 reads SYDVKM. The receptor's source is an adult with an advanced solid tumor such as melanoma, head and neck, liver or kidney cancer. Sequenced here: CD4+ or CD8+ T cells sorted from blood, sampled in a trial of the OX40 agonist ivuxolimab. This chain joins TRBV28 and TRBJ2-2; D may be TRBD1 or TRBD2 (8 bases each). CDR3 in DNA: TGTGCCAGCAGTCGGGAGGGCAGGGGGCTAACCGGGGAGCTGTTTTTT. This translates into CASSREGRGLTGELFF.